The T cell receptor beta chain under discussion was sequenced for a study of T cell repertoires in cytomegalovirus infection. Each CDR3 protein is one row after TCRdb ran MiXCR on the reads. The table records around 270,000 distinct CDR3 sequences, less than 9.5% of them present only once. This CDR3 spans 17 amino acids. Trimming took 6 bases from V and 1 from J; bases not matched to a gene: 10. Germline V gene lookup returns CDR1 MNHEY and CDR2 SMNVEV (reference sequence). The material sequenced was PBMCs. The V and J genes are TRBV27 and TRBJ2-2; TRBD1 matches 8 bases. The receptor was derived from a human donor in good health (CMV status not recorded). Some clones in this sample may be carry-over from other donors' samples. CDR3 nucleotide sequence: TGTGCCAGCAGCCTTACCCCGGACAGGGTGAACACCGGGGAGCTGTTTTTT. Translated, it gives CASSLTPDRVNTGELFF.